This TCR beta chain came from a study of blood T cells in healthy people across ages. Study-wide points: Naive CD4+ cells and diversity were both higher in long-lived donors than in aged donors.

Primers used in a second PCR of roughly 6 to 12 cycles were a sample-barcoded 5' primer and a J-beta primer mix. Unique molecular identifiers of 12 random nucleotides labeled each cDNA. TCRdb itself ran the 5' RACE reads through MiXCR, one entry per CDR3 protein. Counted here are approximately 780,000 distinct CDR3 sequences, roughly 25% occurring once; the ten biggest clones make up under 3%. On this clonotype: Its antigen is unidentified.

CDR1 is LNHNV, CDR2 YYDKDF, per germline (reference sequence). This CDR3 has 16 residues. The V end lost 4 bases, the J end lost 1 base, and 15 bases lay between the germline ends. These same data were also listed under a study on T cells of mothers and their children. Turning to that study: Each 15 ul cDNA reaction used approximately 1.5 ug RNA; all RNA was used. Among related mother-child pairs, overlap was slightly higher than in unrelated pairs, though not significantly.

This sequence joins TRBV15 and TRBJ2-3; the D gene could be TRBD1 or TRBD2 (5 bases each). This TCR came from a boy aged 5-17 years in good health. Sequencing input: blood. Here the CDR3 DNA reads TGTGCCACCAGCATAGACTTGGGGGTAGGCACAGATACGCAGTATTTT. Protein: CATSIDLGVGTDTQYF.